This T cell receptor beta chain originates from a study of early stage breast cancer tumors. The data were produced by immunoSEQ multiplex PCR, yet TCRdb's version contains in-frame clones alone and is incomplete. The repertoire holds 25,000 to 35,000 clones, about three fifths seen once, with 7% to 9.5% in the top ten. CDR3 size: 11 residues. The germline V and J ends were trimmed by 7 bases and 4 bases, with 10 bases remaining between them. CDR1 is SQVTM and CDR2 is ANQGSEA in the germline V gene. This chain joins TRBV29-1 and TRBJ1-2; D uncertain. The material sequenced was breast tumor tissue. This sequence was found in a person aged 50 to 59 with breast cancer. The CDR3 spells CSGNDGYGYTF. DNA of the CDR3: TGCAGCGGAAACGACGGCTATGGCTACACCTTC. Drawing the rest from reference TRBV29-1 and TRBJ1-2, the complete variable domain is SAVISQKPSRDICQRGTSLTIQCQVDSQVTMMFWYRQQPGQSLTLIATANQGSEATYESGFVIDKFPISRPNLTFSTLTVSNMSPEDSSIYLCSGNDGYGYTFGSGTRLTVV.